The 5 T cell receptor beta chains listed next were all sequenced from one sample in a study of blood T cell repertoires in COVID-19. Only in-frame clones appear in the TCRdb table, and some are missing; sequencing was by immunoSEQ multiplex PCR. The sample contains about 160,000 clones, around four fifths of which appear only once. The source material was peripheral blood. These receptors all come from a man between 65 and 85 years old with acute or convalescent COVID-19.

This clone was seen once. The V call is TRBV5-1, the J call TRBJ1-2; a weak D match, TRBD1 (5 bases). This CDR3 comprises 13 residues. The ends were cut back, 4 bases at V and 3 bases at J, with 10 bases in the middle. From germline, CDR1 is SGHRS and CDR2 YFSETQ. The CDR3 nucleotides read TGCGCCAGCAGCCAAACAGGTGACTATGGCTACACCTTC. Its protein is CASSQTGDYGYTF.

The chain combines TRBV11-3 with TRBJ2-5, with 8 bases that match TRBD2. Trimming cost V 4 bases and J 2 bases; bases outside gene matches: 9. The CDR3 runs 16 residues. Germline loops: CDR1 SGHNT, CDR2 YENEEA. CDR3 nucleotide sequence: TGTGCCAGCAGCTCATCGGGGGGGGCCGGACAAGAGACCCAGTACTTC. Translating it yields CASSSSGGAGQETQYF. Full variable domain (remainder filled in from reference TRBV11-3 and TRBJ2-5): EAGVVQSPRYKIIEKKQPVAFWCNPISGHNTLYWYLQNLGQGPELLIRYENEEAVDDSQLPKDRFSAERLKGVDSTLKIQPAELGDSAVYLCASSSSGGAGQETQYFGPGTRLLVL.

CDR3 nucleotide sequence: TGTGCCAGCAGCTTACGAGGGACAGGGGCCAACGAGCAGTACTTC. Translated: CASSLRGTGANEQYF. V gene TRBV7-8 combines with J gene TRBJ2-7; 10 bases are a match to TRBD1. In germline, CDR1 is SGHVS, CDR2 FQNEAQ. The CDR3 has 15 residues. The J segment lost 5 bases and the V segment lost 2 bases, leaving 6 bases of the junction unmatched. The entire variable domain, with the rest obtained from reference TRBV7-8 and TRBJ2-7, is as follows: GAGVSQSPRYKVAKRGQDVALRCDPISGHVSLFWYQQALGQGPEFLTYFQNEAQLDKSGLPSDRFFAERPEGSVSTLKIQRTQQEDSAVYLCASSLRGTGANEQYFGPGTRLTVT.

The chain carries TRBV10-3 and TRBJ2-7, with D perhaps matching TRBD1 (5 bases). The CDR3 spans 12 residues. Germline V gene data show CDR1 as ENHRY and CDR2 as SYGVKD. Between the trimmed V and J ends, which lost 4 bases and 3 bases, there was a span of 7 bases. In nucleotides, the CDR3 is TGTGCCATCAGTGGTGACAGCTACGAGCAGTACTTC. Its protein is CAISGDSYEQYF.

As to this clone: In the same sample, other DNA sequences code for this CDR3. DNA for the CDR3: TGTGCCAGCAGCCAGGGACAGTACAATGAGCAGTTCTTC. Translation: CASSQGQYNEQFF. The V and J genes are TRBV3-1 (or the pseudogene TRBV3-2) and TRBJ2-1; TRBD1 matches 7 bases. This CDR3 contains 13 residues. V shed 3 bases, J shed 4 bases, and the junction held 0 bases outside the gene matches. Germline V gives CDR1 LGHDT, CDR2 YNNKEL (reference sequence).